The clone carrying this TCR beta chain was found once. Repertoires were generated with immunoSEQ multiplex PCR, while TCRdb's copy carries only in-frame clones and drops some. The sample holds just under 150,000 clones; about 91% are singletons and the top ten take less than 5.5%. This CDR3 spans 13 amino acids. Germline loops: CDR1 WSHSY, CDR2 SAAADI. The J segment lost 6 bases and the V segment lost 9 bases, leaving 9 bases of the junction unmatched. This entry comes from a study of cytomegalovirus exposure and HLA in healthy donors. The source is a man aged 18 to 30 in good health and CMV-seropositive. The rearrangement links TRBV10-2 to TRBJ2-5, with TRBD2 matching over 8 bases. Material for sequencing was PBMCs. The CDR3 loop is CASGAGDLKTQYF. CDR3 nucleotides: TGCGCCAGTGGAGCGGGAGATTTAAAGACCCAGTACTTC.